This entry lists 5 T cell receptor beta chains sequenced from one sample in a study of CD8+CD57+ T cells in acquired aplastic anemia. The TCR beta profiling, which covered VDJ combination and CDR3 sequence, was carried out using genomic DNA as the template. From the reads, TCRdb called clonotypes with MiXCR, one entry per CDR3 protein. The top ten clones hold 65% to 70% of a sample with some 82,000 distinct CDR3 sequences, about 45% of them seen once. Sequencing input: sorted CD4+, CD8+, or CD8+CD57+ T cells (not recorded which) from PBMCs. The source of these receptors is a human donor in good health, serving as a control.

In the case of this clonotype: A junction end diverges from the germline sequence, so it may reflect a read error. J is TRBJ2-7 and V is TRBV11-2, with 7 bases that match TRBD2. CDR1 is SGHAT, CDR2 FQNNGV, per germline. The CDR3 is 16 amino acids. CDR3 region: CASSLEARDYLGERRF. CDR3 DNA sequence: TGTGCCAGCAGCTTAGAGGCCCGGGACTACCTAGGGGAGCGGCGCTTC.

This clonotype was seen just once. The rearrangement links TRBV2 to TRBJ1-1; 9 bases map to TRBD1. Germline V gene data show CDR1 as SNHLY and CDR2 as FYNNEI. The CDR3 is made up of 14 amino acids. With V trimmed by 2 bases and J by 5 bases, 3 bases remained unmatched. This chain's CDR3 is CASSETGGGTEAFF. The CDR3 DNA reads as TGTGCCAGCAGTGAAACAGGGGGCGGGACTGAAGCTTTCTTT.

This chain connects TRBV6-5 to TRBJ2-7; TRBD2 might be the D (5 bases). Per germline, CDR1 MNHEY and CDR2 SVGAGI. The CDR3 totals 15 residues. V dropped 3 bases and J dropped 0 bases, with 12 bases sitting between them. In nucleotides, the CDR3 is TGTGCCAGCAGTTATTGGCGGGTATTCTCCTACGAGCAGTACTTC. This translates into CASSYWRVFSYEQYF.

J is TRBJ2-3 and V is TRBV11-2; 12 positions match TRBD2. The length of the CDR3 is 16 residues. J gave up 1 base and V 6 bases, and 5 bases lay outside the gene matches. CDR1 is SGHAT and CDR2 is FQNNGV in the germline V gene. The CDR3 nucleotides are TGTGCCAGCAGTCCTAGGACTAGCGGGGGCACAGATACGCAGTATTTT. This sequence encodes CASSPRTSGGTDTQYF.

With regard to this clonotype: At one end the junction does not follow the germline gene, possibly because of a read error. This sequence joins TRBV2 and TRBJ2-7, with unresolved D. The CDR3 length is 15 residues. Per germline, CDR1 SNHLY and CDR2 FYNNEI. The CDR3 here is CASSDYGMKSYKQYF. For the CDR3, the DNA is TGTGCCAGCAGCGATTACGGAATGAAGTCCTACAAGCAGTACTTC.